The 2 T cell receptor beta chains listed next were all sequenced from one sample in a study of blood T cell repertoires in COVID-19. TCRdb keeps only in-frame clones here, not all; method: immunoSEQ multiplex PCR. The sample records roughly 49,000 clones, approximately 82% being singletons. The specimen sequenced was peripheral blood. The receptor source for this set is a human donor in a cohort sampled during active COVID-19.

This clone came up once. The DNA for the CDR3 is TGTGCCAGCAGGGGGACTAGCGGGGGCACCGGGGAGCTGTTTTTT. Its translation is CASRGTSGGTGELFF. The genes are TRBV7-2 and TRBJ2-2; 14 positions agree with TRBD2. The CDR3 loop spans 15 amino acids. CDR1 SGHTA and CDR2 FQGNSA come from the germline V gene. Trimming cost V 6 bases and J 4 bases; bases outside gene matches: 1.

The chain couples TRBV5-1 to TRBJ1-1, with D unclear. The V and J ends lost 2 bases and 2 bases respectively, with 7 bases between them. Germline V gene sequence: CDR1 SGHRS, CDR2 YFSETQ. The CDR3 is made up of 13 amino acids. This CDR3 reads CASSLWSNTEAFF. CDR3 nucleotide sequence: TGCGCCAGCAGCTTATGGAGTAACACTGAAGCTTTCTTT.